This TCR beta chain was observed in a study of cytomegalovirus exposure and HLA in healthy donors. Study-level points and caveats: Serostatus for CMV was the only available immune exposure information.

It was with 60 Vbeta and 13 Jbeta primers that the PCR ran. Generated by immunoSEQ multiplex PCR, the TCRdb table keeps only in-frame clones and is missing some. This table has approximately 59,000 clones, approximately 60% appearing once. The junction had 0 bases not matched to a gene; V was cut back by 2 bases and J by 2 bases. Germline assignment: CDR1 MNHEY and CDR2 SVGAGI. The CDR3 totals 13 residues. In its sample, this clone was seen a few times. Its antigen is as yet unknown. The sequencing sample was made of PBMCs. The receptor was derived from a man aged 30 to 39 in good health and CMV-seronegative. V is TRBV6-5 and J is TRBJ2-7; TRBD1 agrees at 7 bases. CDR3 residues: CASSYTGAYEQYF. CDR3 DNA sequence: TGTGCCAGCAGTTACACAGGGGCCTACGAGCAGTACTTC.